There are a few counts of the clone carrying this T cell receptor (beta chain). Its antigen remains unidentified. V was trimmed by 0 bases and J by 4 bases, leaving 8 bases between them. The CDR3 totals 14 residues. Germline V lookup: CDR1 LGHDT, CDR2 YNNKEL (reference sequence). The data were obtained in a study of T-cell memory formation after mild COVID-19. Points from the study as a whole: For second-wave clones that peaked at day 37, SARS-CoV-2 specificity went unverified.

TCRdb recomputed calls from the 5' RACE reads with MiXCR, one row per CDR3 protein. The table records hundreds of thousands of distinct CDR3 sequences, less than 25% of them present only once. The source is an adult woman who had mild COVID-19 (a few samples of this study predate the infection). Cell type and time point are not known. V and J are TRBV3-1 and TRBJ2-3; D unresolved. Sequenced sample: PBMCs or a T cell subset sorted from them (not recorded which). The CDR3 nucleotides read TGTGCCAGCAGCCAAGAAGGGTACCCAGATACGCAGTATTTT. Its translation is CASSQEGYPDTQYF.